This T cell receptor (beta chain) was sequenced for a study of cytomegalovirus exposure and HLA in healthy donors. The CDR3 spans 16 residues. Looked up from germline, CDR1 is MNHNS and CDR2 is SASEGT. With 3 bases clipped from V and 3 bases from J, the junction kept 10 bases outside the gene matches. In the PCR, 60 Vbeta and 13 Jbeta primers were used. Some clones are missing from TCRdb's copy, which holds only in-frame ones; the method was immunoSEQ multiplex PCR. The sample shows about 87,000 clones, 74% of them seen only once. Study-level results: Sequencing likely caused a cluster of highly shared sequence variants.

Of note for this clone: What it recognizes is unknown.

J is TRBJ2-7 and V is TRBV6-1, with TRBD2 matching 8 bases. Sequenced input: PBMCs. This receptor was identified in a man between 25 and 39 years old in good health and CMV-seropositive. The CDR3 loop is CASSDPPGGEYYEQYF. CDR3 in DNA: TGTGCCAGCAGTGATCCCCCGGGAGGGGAATACTACGAGCAGTACTTC.